The 27 T cell receptor beta chains listed next were all sequenced from one sample in a study of immune characterization of retroperitoneal liposarcoma. TCRdb itself ran the PCR reads through MiXCR, one entry per CDR3 protein. This table holds 5,000 to 6,000 distinct CDR3 sequences, under 40% found once. Sequences were obtained from tumor tissue. The receptors were gathered from a female donor with retroperitoneal liposarcoma.

This clonotype was recorded at least ten times. V and J are TRBV6-1 and TRBJ2-5; TRBD2 matches 7 bases. This CDR3 comprises 16 residues. Trimming cost V 5 bases and J 1 base; bases outside gene matches: 10. The germline gives CDR1 MNHNS, CDR2 SASEGT. CDR3 DNA sequence: TGTGCCAGCAGTTCTCCGAGCGGGGAGGGCCAAGAGACCCAGTACTTC. This sequence encodes CASSSPSGEGQETQYF.

This clonotype rates as medium-sized. The chain employs TRBV7-2 and TRBJ2-1; a possible D gene is TRBD2 (6 bases). The J call may be wrong; the DNA end is better matched by TRBJ2-7. Per the germline V gene, CDR1 is SGHTA and CDR2 is FQGNSA. This CDR3 contains 15 residues. CDR3 loop: CASSLDRQRVFEQYF. The CDR3 DNA follows: TGTGCCAGCAGCTTAGATAGGCAGCGGGTGTTCGAGCAGTACTTC.

This clonotype was observed a handful of times. The chain combines TRBV29-1 with TRBJ1-2, with 9 bases that match TRBD1. This CDR3 has 14 residues. Trimming removed 5 bases from V and 0 bases from J; junction bases left unmatched: 4. CDR1 is SQVTM, CDR2 ANQGSEA, per germline. CDR3 bases: TGCAGCGTTTCCGGACAGGGGACTAACTATGGCTACACCTTC. This codes for CSVSGQGTNYGYTF.

Note on this clonotype: A single base separates this from a much larger clone, so it may be a read error. The rearrangement links TRBV6-5 to TRBJ2-5; D tentatively fits TRBD1 or TRBD2 (5 bases each). V was cut by 5 bases and J by 11 bases, with 21 bases left in between. Germline V lookup: CDR1 MNHEY, CDR2 SVGAGI. The CDR3 extends over 14 amino acids. CDR3 amino acids: CASSTRGSYNEQYF. The CDR3, as DNA: TGTGCCAGCAGTACGAGGGGCTCCTACAATGAGCAGTACTTC.

This chain uses TRBV4-1 with TRBJ2-1, with no clear D. Germline assignment: CDR1 MGHRA and CDR2 YSYEKL. The CDR3 totals 11 residues. Between the trimmed V and J ends, which lost 1 base and 7 bases, there was a span of 2 bases. The CDR3 protein is CASSQGNEQFF. In nucleotides, the CDR3 is TGCGCCAGCAGCCAAGGAAATGAGCAGTTCTTC.

By share, this clonotype ranks as medium-sized. The gene calls are TRBV12-3 or TRBV12-4 and TRBJ1-2; TRBD1 matches 10 bases. The CDR3 totals 15 residues. Unmatched junction bases numbered 5, after V lost 3 bases and J lost 4 bases. Here the CDR3 reads CASSFSTGGSYGYTF. CDR3 DNA sequence: TGTGCCAGCAGTTTCTCGACAGGGGGCTCCTATGGCTACACCTTC.

Sample share makes this clonotype medium-sized (0.01 to 0.1%). This chain joins TRBV6-4 and TRBJ2-5; the match to TRBD2 covers 8 bases. The J segment lost 3 bases and the V segment lost 7 bases, leaving 4 bases of the junction unmatched. The CDR3 is made up of 13 amino acids. Looked up from germline, CDR1 is MRHNA and CDR2 is SNTAGT. DNA for the CDR3: TGTGCCAGCACTCCACTAGCGGAAGAGACCCAGTACTTC. It encodes CASTPLAEETQYF.

By sample fraction, this clonotype is large. The genes are TRBV11-2 and TRBJ2-1; a possible D gene is TRBD2 (5 bases). This CDR3 has 15 amino acids. Deletions cut 0 bases from V and 1 base from J, with 7 bases between. CDR1 is SGHAT, CDR2 FQNNGV, per germline. CDR3: CASSLEGASYNEQFF. CDR3 coding DNA: TGTGCCAGCAGCTTAGAGGGAGCTTCCTACAATGAGCAGTTCTTC.

J is TRBJ2-4 and V is TRBV5-1, with TRBD1 as a possible D gene (5 bases). V shed 2 bases and J shed 8 bases, with 14 bases lying between them. CDR3 size: 14 residues. Germline V CDR1 and CDR2: SGHRS, YFSETQ. The CDR3 reads CASSFEGREDIQYF. The DNA of the CDR3 is TGCGCCAGCAGCTTTGAAGGCAGGGAAGACATTCAGTACTTC.

This clonotype came up a few times. The V call is TRBV12-3 or TRBV12-4, the J call TRBJ2-2, with D possibly being TRBD2 (5 bases). The CDR3 runs 15 residues. V was pared by 1 base and J by 7 bases, with 13 bases between. The CDR3 DNA reads as TGTGCCAGCAGTTTAGTCCCGGGATTGGGCGGGGAGCTGTTTTTT. Residues: CASSLVPGLGGELFF.

Sample share makes this clonotype medium-sized. The chain is built from TRBV12-3 or TRBV12-4 and TRBJ2-3, with no clear D. V shed 6 bases and J shed 5 bases, with 12 bases lying between them. The CDR3 runs to 13 residues. CDR3 nucleotides: TGTGCCAGCAGGACGTGGGAAATAGATACGCAGTATTTT. It translates to CASRTWEIDTQYF.

By share, this clonotype ranks as medium-sized (0.01 to 0.1%). The rearrangement joins TRBV12-3 or TRBV12-4 to TRBJ2-1; D possibly matches TRBD1 or TRBD2 (5 bases each). Trimming took 6 bases from V and 4 from J, leaving 22 bases between them. The CDR3 sequence is 17 residues long. CDR3 residues: CASRSVPGTSPYNEQFF. The CDR3 DNA sequence: TGTGCCAGCAGATCCGTCCCGGGGACCTCCCCGTACAATGAGCAGTTCTTC.

About this clonotype: One end of the junction is discordant with germline, which a read error may explain. The J gene is TRBJ2-2, the V gene TRBV5-3, with D hard to call. TRBV5-3 is sorted into the ORF group, with uncertain function. The CDR3 consists of 12 residues. The CDR3 DNA follows: TGTGCCAGCAGCTTGACTGAAGGGGAGCTGTTTTTT. Encoded protein: CASSLTEGELFF.

The chain recombines TRBV28 with TRBJ2-1, with TRBD2 matching 8 bases. The CDR3 is made up of 15 amino acids. The junction had 10 bases not matched to a gene; V was cut back by 2 bases and J by 10 bases. Germline V gene sequence: CDR1 MDHEN, CDR2 SYDVKM. The CDR3 protein is CASSLALAGFYEQFF. The CDR3 DNA follows: TGTGCCAGCAGTTTAGCCCTAGCGGGCTTCTACGAGCAGTTCTTC.

This clonotype was seen many times. Since a much larger clone is just one base distant, this may be a read error. The chain links TRBV6-1 to TRBJ2-1; TRBD2 aligns across 10 bases. The J call may be wrong; the DNA end is better matched by TRBJ2-7. The CDR3 length is 15 residues. Germline V gene lookup returns CDR1 MNHNS and CDR2 SASEGT. Here the CDR3 reads CASRKSGRGPGEQYF. The CDR3 DNA reads as TGTGCCAGCAGGAAAAGCGGGAGGGGGCCAGGTGAGCAGTACTTC.

The rearrangement links TRBV6-5 to TRBJ2-6; TRBD2 is a possible D gene (5 bases). In germline, CDR1 is MNHEY, CDR2 SVGAGI. The CDR3 length is 16 residues. The V and J ends lost 2 bases and 10 bases respectively, with 18 bases between them. This CDR3 reads CASSYPSGESLNVLTF. The CDR3 nucleotides are TGTGCCAGCAGTTACCCGTCCGGGGAGTCACTAAACGTCCTGACTTTC.

Judged by abundance, this clonotype is medium-sized (0.01 to 0.1%). The chain uses TRBV24-1 and TRBJ2-1, with 7 bases aligning to TRBD2. Germline V gene sequence: CDR1 KGHDR, CDR2 SFDVKD. Germline trimming cut 4 bases from V and 0 bases from J; bases unmatched to any gene: 5. The CDR3 totals 16 residues. CDR3 sequence: CATSDQPSGSYNEQFF. The DNA of the CDR3 is TGTGCCACCAGTGACCAGCCTAGCGGCTCCTACAATGAGCAGTTCTTC.

There are many counts of this clonotype. V and J are TRBV12-3 or TRBV12-4 and TRBJ2-3; 9 nucleotides match TRBD2. Losses at the gene ends were 5 bases for V and 2 bases for J; bases not matched to a gene: 5. This CDR3 region has 15 residues. This CDR3 reads CASSPLAGPTDTQYF. In DNA form, the CDR3 reads TGTGCCAGCAGTCCTCTAGCGGGACCCACAGATACGCAGTATTTT.

This clonotype has ten or more counts. The chain employs TRBV27 and TRBJ2-3, with TRBD1 as a possible D gene (5 bases). Germline V gives CDR1 MNHEY, CDR2 SMNVEV (reference sequence). Deletions cut 4 bases from V and 3 bases from J, with 17 bases between. This CDR3 region has 16 residues. Written as DNA, the CDR3 is TGTGCCAGCAGTTCCCAAAGGGCAGGGTCAACAGATACGCAGTATTTT. Protein product: CASSSQRAGSTDTQYF.

By share, this clonotype counts as medium-sized. The chain employs TRBV6-1 and TRBJ1-6, with 7 nucleotides matching TRBD1. Trimming took 4 bases from V and 0 from J; bases not matched to a gene: 3. Germline V gene data show CDR1 as MNHNS and CDR2 as SASEGT. The CDR3 runs 16 residues. The CDR3 DNA reads TGTGCCAGCAGTGGGGACAGTAGCTCCTATAATTCACCCCTCCACTTT. It specifies CASSGDSSSYNSPLHF.

The chain links TRBV11-2 to TRBJ1-1, with D perhaps matching TRBD1 (6 bases). The CDR3 has 14 amino acids. Trimming shortened V by 0 bases and J by 4 bases, and 9 bases separated the two germline ends. Germline V gene sequence: CDR1 SGHAT, CDR2 FQNNGV. CDR3 sequence (DNA): TGTGCCAGCAGCTTAGAAGGGGGAGTCACTGAAGCTTTCTTT. It yields the protein CASSLEGGVTEAFF.

The V gene is TRBV19, the J gene TRBJ2-6; D is perhaps TRBD1 (6 bases). The CDR3 length is 16 residues. The germline gives CDR1 LNHDA, CDR2 SQIVND (reference sequence). Trimming took 5 bases from V and 4 from J, leaving 15 bases between them. CDR3 sequence reads: CASSEGVYSGANVLTF. CDR3 sequence (DNA): TGTGCCAGTAGTGAGGGGGTGTACTCAGGGGCCAACGTCCTGACTTTC.

The chain uses TRBV4-1 and TRBJ2-1, with 13 bases fitting TRBD2. Germline V CDR1 and CDR2: MGHRA, YSYEKL. CDR3 length: 16 residues. After removal of 0 bases from V and 12 bases from J, the junction contained 8 bases not matched to a gene. This chain's CDR3 is CASSQDPGLAGDRQFF. DNA for the CDR3: TGCGCCAGCAGCCAAGATCCCGGACTAGCGGGAGATAGGCAGTTCTTC.

This clonotype was seen many times. The chain has TRBV6-1 and TRBJ1-6; a possible D gene is TRBD1 (6 bases). CDR3 size: 16 residues. V shed 5 bases and J shed 5 bases, with 16 bases lying between them. Germline lookup yields CDR1 MNHNS and CDR2 SASEGT. The CDR3 loop is CASSNQQGRDNSPLHF. CDR3 nucleotide sequence: TGTGCCAGCAGTAACCAACAGGGACGAGATAATTCACCCCTCCACTTT.

This clonotype was found many times. The CDR3 loop is CASSEAETQFF. The CDR3 DNA is TGTGCCAGCAGTGAAGCAGAGACCCAGTTCTTC. The genes are TRBV6-1 and TRBJ2-1; no definite D call. V was clipped by 0 bases and J by 13 bases, with 7 bases between them. Germline V lookup: CDR1 MNHNS, CDR2 SASEGT. CDR3 length: 11 amino acids.

In nucleotides, the CDR3 is TGTGCCAGCAGTGAGATTCCCGGGACAGGCTCCTACGAGCAGTACTTC. Amino acids: CASSEIPGTGSYEQYF. The rearrangement uses TRBV6-1 and TRBJ2-7, with 8 bases that match TRBD1. The CDR3 is 16 amino acids. The germline gives CDR1 MNHNS, CDR2 SASEGT. V lost 3 bases to trimming and J lost 0 bases; unmatched junction nucleotides: 7.

Many counts were recorded for this clonotype. The chain employs TRBV12-3 or TRBV12-4 and TRBJ1-1, with unresolved D. V lost 6 bases, J lost 4 bases, and 15 bases lay in between. There are 14 residues in the CDR3. The CDR3 bases are TGTGCCAGCAGCGACCTTGGAGTCCCCACTGAAGCTTTCTTT. It is translated as CASSDLGVPTEAFF.